The 23 T cell receptor beta chains presented below share a single source sample, sequenced in a study of shared clonotypes between healthy human individuals. Produced via immunoSEQ multiplex PCR; TCRdb's table is partial and in-frame only. The sample has fewer than 550,000 clones, about three quarters seen once; the top ten hold 9.5% to 15%. Sequencing input: PBMCs. Receptor source: a woman aged 40 to 50 in good health. Some clones in this sample may be carry-over from other donors' samples.

The rearrangement links TRBV29-1 to TRBJ2-5; possible D gene TRBD1, 6 bases. Germline assignment: CDR1 SQVTM and CDR2 ANQGSEA. Trimming left V 7 bases short and J 1 base short, with 7 bases between. The CDR3 is 11 residues long. The CDR3 DNA reads as TGCAGCGGGGGGCTCCAAGAGACCCAGTACTTC. Protein product: CSGGLQETQYF.

This chain connects TRBV28 to TRBJ1-5; no reliable D call. The V end was cut by 8 bases, the J end by 11 bases, with 13 bases between. Germline CDR1 is MDHEN and CDR2 is SYDVKM. The CDR3 sequence is 11 residues long. The CDR3 DNA reads as TGTGCCAGCGCATTCAGGAAAACCCAGCATTTT. Translation: CASAFRKTQHF.

The chain uses TRBV6-1 and TRBJ2-4; D is undetermined. The germline V gene encodes CDR1 MNHNS and CDR2 SASEGT. The CDR3 runs 11 residues. V lost 3 bases and J lost 8, with 5 bases in between. DNA of the CDR3: TGTGCCAGCAGTGAGTTGGACATTCAGTACTTC. The encoded protein is CASSELDIQYF.

This clone was seen once. CDR3 sequence reads: CASSLLVPVNTEAFF. The CDR3 region has the DNA TGTGCCAGCAGTTTATTGGTCCCAGTGAACACTGAAGCTTTCTTT. The rearrangement uses TRBV28 and TRBJ1-1; no reliable D call. This CDR3 comprises 15 residues. CDR1 and CDR2 (germline): MDHEN, SYDVKM. Trimming took 1 base from V and 0 from J, leaving 9 bases between them.

This chain uses TRBV13 with TRBJ2-7, with 8 bases aligning to TRBD2. The germline gives CDR1 PRHDT, CDR2 FYEKMQ (reference sequence). V shed 4 bases, J shed 5 bases, and the junction held 10 bases outside the gene matches. The CDR3 loop spans 15 amino acids. The CDR3 here is CASSSAGLESDEQYF. The CDR3 DNA reads TGTGCCAGCAGCTCCGCGGGACTAGAAAGTGACGAGCAGTACTTC.

The chain uses TRBV29-1 and TRBJ1-1, with D unresolved. V lost 3 bases and J 1 base, leaving 9 bases between the germline ends. Germline V CDR1 and CDR2: SQVTM, ANQGSEA. CDR3 length: 13 residues. This CDR3 reads CSVEGSKNTEAFF. CDR3 coding DNA: TGCAGCGTTGAGGGTTCCAAGAACACTGAAGCTTTCTTT.

The chain couples TRBV27 to TRBJ2-7, with 13 bases that match TRBD2. J lost 2 bases, V lost 6 bases, and 4 bases had no gene match. The germline V gene encodes CDR1 MNHEY and CDR2 SMNVEV (reference sequence). This CDR3 has 15 residues. CDR3 coding DNA: TGTGCCAGCAGCCCGGGACTAGCGGGACCCTACGAGCAGTACTTC. This encodes CASSPGLAGPYEQYF.

This clone was seen a single time. The genes are TRBV4-2 and TRBJ2-1, with 8 bases identical to TRBD2. The CDR3 has 17 residues. CDR1 is LGHNA, CDR2 YNFKEQ, per germline. The junction had 7 bases not matched to a gene; V was cut back by 0 bases and J by 3 bases. The CDR3 sequence is CASSQDSERENYNEQFF. The CDR3 nucleotides read TGTGCCAGCAGCCAAGACAGCGAGCGGGAGAACTACAATGAGCAGTTCTTC.

The gene calls are TRBV4-1 and TRBJ2-5; TRBD2 might be the D (7 bases). The V and J ends lost 1 base and 4 bases respectively, with 19 bases between them. The CDR3 length is 17 residues. CDR1 and CDR2 from the germline V gene are MGHRA and YSYEKL. CDR3 loop: CASSQGWGLGRGETQYF. The CDR3 nucleotides are TGCGCCAGCAGCCAAGGCTGGGGGCTGGGGAGGGGAGAGACCCAGTACTTC.

This clone was counted many times. V is TRBV28 and J is TRBJ2-1; 11 bases fit TRBD2. With V trimmed by 4 bases and J by 10 bases, 6 bases remained unmatched. The germline gives CDR1 MDHEN, CDR2 SYDVKM. There are 14 residues in the CDR3. The CDR3 DNA sequence: TGTGCCAGCAGTTCCCCTAGCGGGAGGAGAGAGCAGTTCTTC. Protein product: CASSSPSGRREQFF.

This clone has a single count. This chain links TRBV28 with TRBJ2-7; D tentatively reads TRBD1 or TRBD2 (5 bases each). Trimming cost V 6 bases and J 6 bases, with 18 bases left between them. This CDR3 is built from 14 residues. Germline lookup yields CDR1 MDHEN and CDR2 SYDVKM. CDR3 loop: CASSLGDLRGEQYF. The CDR3 DNA follows: TGTGCCAGCAGCTTAGGGGACCTGAGGGGCGAGCAGTACTTC.

The chain joins TRBV10-3 to TRBJ2-3; 12 positions match TRBD2. The CDR3 extends over 16 amino acids. CDR1 and CDR2 (germline): ENHRY, SYGVKD. V lost 3 bases to trimming and J lost 5 bases; unmatched junction nucleotides: 6. CDR3 amino acids: CAISEALAGGRDTQYF. CDR3 in DNA: TGTGCCATCAGTGAAGCACTAGCGGGAGGTCGAGATACGCAGTATTTT.

The V call is TRBV5-1, the J call TRBJ2-5; D not resolved. The germline CDR1 and CDR2 sequences are SGHRS and YFSETQ. Trimming removed 4 bases at V and 1 base at J, with 8 bases between. The CDR3 runs to 13 residues. DNA of the CDR3: TGCGCCAGCAGCCCCACAGTCCAAGAGACCCAGTACTTC. Translated, it gives CASSPTVQETQYF.

This clone was seen only a few times. The genes are TRBV28 and TRBJ2-7; D is perhaps TRBD2 (6 bases). The CDR3 spans 11 residues. In germline, CDR1 is MDHEN, CDR2 SYDVKM. Trimming shortened V by 7 bases and J by 7 bases, and 11 bases separated the two germline ends. DNA of the CDR3: TGTGCCAGCACGGGGGTTGGGGAGCAGTACTTC. Translation gives CASTGVGEQYF.

The chain combines TRBV19 with TRBJ2-1; TRBD1 aligns across 7 bases. V shed 6 bases, J shed 10 bases, and the junction held 6 bases outside the gene matches. CDR1 and CDR2 (germline): LNHDA, SQIVND (reference sequence). The CDR3 totals 12 residues. The CDR3 nucleotides are TGTGCCAGTAGAAACAGGGGCACGGAGCAGTTCTTC. Protein product: CASRNRGTEQFF.

This rearrangement joins TRBV7-2 to TRBJ2-7; D might be TRBD1 or TRBD2, each matching 5 bases. Germline V gives CDR1 SGHTA, CDR2 FQGNSA. Trimming removed 5 bases from V and 2 bases from J, with 10 bases in between. The CDR3 runs to 13 residues. In DNA form, the CDR3 reads TGTGCCAGCAGCCCGGGGACGCCCTACGAGCAGTACTTC. As protein: CASSPGTPYEQYF.

With respect to this clone: This sequence may be a read error, since a much larger clone differs from it by one base. J is TRBJ2-5 and V is TRBV25-1, with TRBD1 matching 11 bases. Per germline, CDR1 MGHDK and CDR2 SYGVNS. With 4 bases clipped from V and 4 bases from J, the junction kept 2 bases outside the gene matches. This CDR3 has 14 amino acids. CDR3 bases: TGTGCCAGCAGTGTGGGGACAGGGGGAGAGACCCAGTACTTC. It translates to CASSVGTGGETQYF.

The chain links TRBV2 to TRBJ1-2, with 7 bases identical to TRBD1. V trimming: 6 bases; J trimming: 2 bases; junction bases outside the gene matches: 9. The CDR3 has 15 residues. Germline V gives CDR1 SNHLY, CDR2 FYNNEI. CDR3 residues: CASRRAPTGNYGYTF. For the CDR3, the DNA is TGTGCCAGCAGAAGAGCCCCGACAGGGAACTATGGCTACACCTTC.

V is TRBV4-2 and J is TRBJ2-1; 13 bases are a match to TRBD2. The V and J ends lost 4 bases and 8 bases, in that order; junction bases with no gene match: 8. This CDR3 is built from 16 residues. The germline V gene encodes CDR1 LGHNA and CDR2 YNFKEQ. CDR3 sequence (DNA): TGTGCCAGCAGCCCAAGGACTAGCGGGAGTGGATATGAGCAGTTCTTC. Protein sequence: CASSPRTSGSGYEQFF.

To note about this clone: This specimen includes other DNA sequences encoding the same CDR3. This rearrangement joins TRBV29-1 to TRBJ2-5; D not certain. Trimming shortened V by 4 bases and J by 1 base, and 4 bases separated the two germline ends. The germline gives CDR1 SQVTM, CDR2 ANQGSEA. The CDR3 extends over 11 amino acids. The CDR3 region has the DNA TGCAGCGTTGGGGTCCAAGAGACCCAGTACTTC. Translated, it gives CSVGVQETQYF.

The chain uses TRBV28 and TRBJ2-7; possibly TRBD1 for D (5 bases). The CDR3 runs to 14 residues. Trimming took 5 bases from V and 0 from J, leaving 11 bases between them. From germline, CDR1 is MDHEN and CDR2 SYDVKM. The CDR3 loop is CASSPTGYSYEQYF. The CDR3 region has the DNA TGTGCCAGCAGTCCAACAGGTTACTCCTACGAGCAGTACTTC.

This clone was picked up one time. The chain has TRBV6-1 and TRBJ2-6; D not resolved. This CDR3 contains 13 residues. V was cut by 8 bases and J by 0 bases, with 5 bases left in between. Per germline, CDR1 MNHNS and CDR2 SASEGT. The CDR3 DNA sequence: TGTGCCAGCGCGATCTCTGGGGCCAACGTCCTGACTTTC. As protein: CASAISGANVLTF.

The rearrangement uses TRBV28 and TRBJ2-5; TRBD2 matches 11 bases. The junction had 16 bases not matched to a gene; V was cut back by 3 bases and J by 7 bases. This CDR3 is built from 18 residues. Germline V CDR1 and CDR2: MDHEN, SYDVKM. CDR3: CASSFSAGLAGQVGTQYF. CDR3 bases: TGTGCCAGCAGTTTCTCCGCCGGACTAGCGGGCCAGGTGGGGACCCAGTACTTC.